This T cell receptor (beta chain) originates from a study of blood T cells in healthy people across ages (dated by TCRdb to the mid-2010s). A note on the overall study: In model experiments, roughly one uniquely barcoded TCR beta cDNA molecule per two T cells was captured by template switching. Using deep sequencing normalized with unique cDNA molecular identifiers, the study measured how TCR beta repertoire diversity changes with age. The donors were divided into four age groups: young (average around 17 years), middle-aged (about 40), aged (approximately 64) and long-lived (82). To avoid experimental bias, donors of different ages were distributed randomly across sequencing lanes. Using the same blood draw, the study looked at two additional independent replicas of 1 million unique cDNA reads for two donors, one aged 18 to 30 and the other aged 80 or older. On the study overall, not on this receptor specifically: As age increased, observed TCR beta diversity per million T cells dropped in a roughly linear way, and a significant reduction was already evident by age approximately 40. Conclusive comparison of naive and antigen-experienced compartments was prevented by the profiling of bulk unsorted PBMCs. Compared with the aged group, the long-lived group had more naive CD4+ T cells, fewer expanded clones and increased TCR diversity, a pattern suggesting age selection. Estimates of total diversity based on one million sequenced T cells were considered lower bounds and underestimates. Donor CMV infection status was unknown, potentially confounding age-related changes in expanded clonotypes. The percentage of naive T cells measured by flow cytometry correlated strongly with observed TCR beta diversity.

Library creation used 5' RACE. This sample was sequenced with an Illumina HiSeq 2500. A second PCR of about 6 to 12 cycles was performed with a sample-barcoded 5' primer and a J-beta primer mix. Each TCR beta cDNA molecule received a unique molecular identifier from a template-switch 5' adaptor carrying 12 random nucleotides. Each sample yielded at least 3 million CDR3-containing paired-end reads. All of the RNA was converted into first-strand cDNA using the Mint cDNA synthesis kit, with a TRBC-specific oligonucleotide serving as the primer. Following uracil-DNA glycosylase treatment, all cDNA underwent a first 18-cycle PCR with the universal primers M1SS and BC2_uni_R. The source study handled its data this way. Normalization of each sample was performed by random selection of 1 million high-quality reads, each carrying a distinct molecular identifier. Instead of being binned into consensus sequences, reads with shared molecular identifiers were discarded. MiTCR, run with a Q25 quality threshold and the strictest error-elimination algorithm, handled CDR3 identification, clonotype clustering and error correction. A nonparametric unseen species model with Euler transformation was used to estimate a lower bound on total TCR beta diversity. The raw public data were reprocessed by TCRdb itself: fastp quality trimming at Q25, MiXCR clonotype calling, in-frame beta chains only. Each record represents a unique CDR3 protein, reported with the most common genes and DNA among its rows. These V and J calls originate from TCRdb's pipeline instead of the authors' own analysis. Within this sample are hundreds of thousands of distinct CDR3 sequences, with 58% of them counted one time only. The ten largest clonotypes hold about 20% of the sample.

The donors were under 40 Caucasian individuals from Russia, aged roughly 6 to 100 years, who were systemically healthy. Around 9.8 milliliters of peripheral blood were collected from each donor into EDTA-treated Vacutainer tubes. Ficoll-Paque density-gradient centrifugation was used to isolate PBMCs, with at least 7 million obtained per sample. Total RNA, at least 6 micrograms per sample, was extracted from PBMCs with Trizol reagent. For every donor, flow cytometry on a PBMC aliquot measured the percentage of naive CD45RAhigh/CD27high T cells. Comments on this clonotype: Its antigen target is currently unknown. Base qualities are not at hand, and no much larger clone is one base apart.

The CDR3 runs 13 residues from the cysteine to the phenylalanine. The retained sequence is limited to the CDR3, 39 bases, with the frame set at the first base. In the germline V gene (reference sequence), CDR1 corresponds to DFQATT and CDR2 to SNEGSKA. From V the trimming removes 4 bases and from J it removes 6 bases, while the gene matches leave 9 bases of the junction unaccounted for. This TCR was recovered from a man aged 30 to 45 in good health. The rearranged chain carries TRBV20-1 and TRBJ2-7, and 7 junctional nucleotides match TRBD1. The source material was blood. The CDR3 protein: CSANTGVVGEQYF. The DNA is as follows: TGCAGTGCTAACACAGGGGTCGTGGGCGAGCAGTACTTC.